Described below is a single T cell receptor (beta chain) sequence and its context. The target antigen is unknown. CDR1 is LGHNT and CDR2 is FRNRAP in the germline V gene. Deletions cut 1 base from V and 6 bases from J, with 5 bases between. The CDR3 has 12 residues. The record originates from a study of cytomegalovirus exposure and HLA in healthy donors. About the research overall: Early released data comprised 80 million to 90 million unique TCRs from HLA-typed donors. Findings and limits, study-wide: A likely sequencing artifact accounted for one observed cluster of highly shared sequence variants. The dataset shows that most TCR sequences were rare, while some public TCRs occurred in many donors. Using the classifier, cytomegalovirus status was reportedly diagnosed with high specificity and sensitivity.

This PCR relied on a set of 60 Vbeta primers and 13 Jbeta primers. Assay: immunoSEQ multiplex PCR; the TCRdb copy retains only in-frame clones and omits some. The table has about 57,000 clones, 80% seen once. The specimen was PBMCs. This TCR came from a male donor in good health and CMV-seronegative. The chain links TRBV12-5 to TRBJ2-3; D not resolved. Written as DNA, the CDR3 is TGTGCTAGTGGTTTGGACTACGATACGCAGTATTTT. Residues: CASGLDYDTQYF.